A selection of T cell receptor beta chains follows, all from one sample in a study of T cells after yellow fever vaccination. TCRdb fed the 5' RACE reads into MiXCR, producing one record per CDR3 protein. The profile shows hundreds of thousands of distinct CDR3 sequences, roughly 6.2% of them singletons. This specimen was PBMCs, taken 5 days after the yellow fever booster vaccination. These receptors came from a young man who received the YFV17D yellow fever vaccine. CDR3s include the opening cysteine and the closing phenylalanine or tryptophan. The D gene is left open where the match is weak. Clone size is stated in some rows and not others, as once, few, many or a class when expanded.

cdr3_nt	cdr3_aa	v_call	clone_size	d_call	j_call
TGTGCCAGCAGTTTATTCGGGGGGCGAAGAAGAGGCTCTGAAGCTTTCTTT	CASSLFGGRRRGSEAFF	TRBV28	-	-	TRBJ1-1
TGTGCCAGCAAGGAACTGGGCTTTACAAAGTCTAGCTACACCTTC	CASKELGFTKSSYTF	TRBV12-3/TRBV12-4	many	-	TRBJ1-2
TGTGCCAGTCAGGGACCCGGCTCCTACGAGCAGTACTTC	CASQGPGSYEQYF	TRBV6-1	-	-	TRBJ2-7
TGTGCCAGCAGCGTAGTTCAGGATGTCGGGGAGCTGTTTTTT	CASSVVQDVGELFF	TRBV9	-	-	TRBJ2-2
TGTGCCAGCTGTAGAACCAGGGGTGGGTCCTACAATGAGCAGTTCTTC	CASCRTRGGSYNEQFF	TRBV28	-	-	TRBJ2-1
TGTGCCAGCAGTTTCCAGGGAGGAACGACCTACGAGCAGTACTTC	CASSFQGGTTYEQYF	TRBV12-3/TRBV12-4	few	-	TRBJ2-7
TGCGCCAGCAGCTTGGGACTAGCGGGAGTGCACGAGCAGTACTTC	CASSLGLAGVHEQYF	TRBV5-1	many	TRBD2	TRBJ2-7
TGCGCCAGCAGCACCTTACCACGCCCGAGATCCTACGAGCAGTACTTC	CASSTLPRPRSYEQYF	TRBV5-1	many	-	TRBJ2-7
TGTGCCAGCAGCCCTAGGACTAGCGGGATTTTCTACAATGAGCAGTTCTTC	CASSPRTSGIFYNEQFF	TRBV5-6	-	TRBD2	TRBJ2-1
TGTGCCAGCTCACCAAGGACAGGGTACACTGAAGCTTTCTTT	CASSPRTGYTEAFF	TRBV18	few	TRBD1	TRBJ1-1
TGTGCCAGCAGTCTCTCCGGGACTAGTGGCAATGAGCAGTTCTTC	CASSLSGTSGNEQFF	TRBV27	many	TRBD2	TRBJ2-1
TGTGCCAGCAGACAGGGACTACCGTACGAGCAGTACTTC	CASRQGLPYEQYF	TRBV7-2	many	-	TRBJ2-7
TGCGCCAGCAGACCCGCTGAGGGGGCGTATAACGAGCAGTACTTC	CASRPAEGAYNEQYF	TRBV5-1	many	TRBD1	TRBJ2-7
TGCAGTGCTACCCTGGGAGGGGACTATAGCAATCAGCCCCAGCATTTT	CSATLGGDYSNQPQHF	TRBV20-1	many	-	TRBJ1-5
TGTGCCAGCAGTGAAATTGTGGGGGGCAATGAGCAGTTCTTC	CASSEIVGGNEQFF	TRBV6-1	many	-	TRBJ2-1
TGTGCCAGCAGCCAAGGTCCGTCCGGGGGTACGCAGTATTTT	CASSQGPSGGTQYF	TRBV7-3	few	-	TRBJ2-3
TGTGCCAGCTATCGTGCTAGCGGGTCAGATACGCAGTATTTT	CASYRASGSDTQYF	TRBV12-3/TRBV12-4	few	TRBD2	TRBJ2-3
TGCGCCAGCAGCTGGGGACTAGCGGGAGGAGAAGGGGAGACCCAGTACTTC	CASSWGLAGGEGETQYF	TRBV5-1	few	TRBD2	TRBJ2-5
TGCAGTGCTAGAGAGTGGGACAGGGGTAGCACAGATACGCAGTATTTT	CSAREWDRGSTDTQYF	TRBV20-1	many	TRBD1	TRBJ2-3
TGCAGTGCTAGGTACCGCGGGAGTGCGGATACGCAGTATTTT	CSARYRGSADTQYF	TRBV20-1	many	TRBD2	TRBJ2-3
TGCAGCGTTTTCCGGCCGGGGAACACTGAAGCTTTCTTT	CSVFRPGNTEAFF	TRBV29-1	-	-	TRBJ1-1
TGCAGCGTGCCCGCGGTTGGTTGGAAAGATACGCAGTATTTT	CSVPAVGWKDTQYF	TRBV29-1	-	-	TRBJ2-3
TGTGCCAGCAGTCGACAGGGGGAGCGAGAGACCCAGTACTTC	CASSRQGERETQYF	TRBV12-3/TRBV12-4	many	TRBD1	TRBJ2-5
TGCAGTGCTACCAGAACTGGGGCCACAGATACGCAGTATTTT	CSATRTGATDTQYF	TRBV20-1	many	-	TRBJ2-3
TGTGCCAGCAGCTTGCCAGGGGAGGCCAACGTCCTGACTTTC	CASSLPGEANVLTF	TRBV5-6	-	-	TRBJ2-6
TGCAGCGGGGGGCCTAGCGGGAGGGACAATGAGCAGTTCTTC	CSGGPSGRDNEQFF	TRBV29-1	few	TRBD2	TRBJ2-1
TGCGCCAGCGCAATGAGCGGGACCTACAATGAGCAGTTCTTC	CASAMSGTYNEQFF	TRBV5-1	few	TRBD2	TRBJ2-1
TGCAGTGCCGCCCTCGGACAGGGGCATAATTCACCCCTCCACTTT	CSAALGQGHNSPLHF	TRBV20-1	many	TRBD1	TRBJ1-6
TGTGCCAGCATCACAAGCGGCTCCTACGAGCAGTACTTC	CASITSGSYEQYF	TRBV28	-	-	TRBJ2-7
TGTGCCTGGAGTGGAACTGGGAGGGCCTACAATGAGCAGTTCTTC	CAWSGTGRAYNEQFF	TRBV30	few	TRBD2	TRBJ2-1
TGTGCCATCGGGGAAAGGGGTGAGACCCAGTACTTC	CAIGERGETQYF	TRBV10-3	many	-	TRBJ2-5
TGTGCCAGCAGCTTAGTACGCCAGCCCTACGAGCAGTACTTC	CASSLVRQPYEQYF	TRBV5-4	-	-	TRBJ2-7
TGCGCCAGCAGCTTGTTTCCGGCAGATACGCAGTATTTT	CASSLFPADTQYF	TRBV5-1	many	-	TRBJ2-3
TGCAGTGCTACCCAGGGTTATAATTCACCCCTCCACTTT	CSATQGYNSPLHF	TRBV20-1	many	-	TRBJ1-6
TGTGCCAGCAGCTCCACAGGGAGGAAAGAGACCCAGTACTTC	CASSSTGRKETQYF	TRBV9	many	-	TRBJ2-5
TGTGCCAGCAGCTATCTGACAGGGGCGAACTCTGGAAACACCATATATTTT	CASSYLTGANSGNTIYF	TRBV7-2	-	TRBD1	TRBJ1-3
TGTGCCAGCAGCAGCGGGACTCCAGGCAGTGAGCAGTTCTTC	CASSSGTPGSEQFF	TRBV5-4	-	TRBD2	TRBJ2-1
TGTGCCAGCAGTCCTACCCGAGCGGGCGGTGAGCAGTTCTTC	CASSPTRAGGEQFF	TRBV11-2	many	-	TRBJ2-1
TGTGCCAGCAGAGCCCCGGGGGGAGTCAATGAGCAGTTCTTC	CASRAPGGVNEQFF	TRBV28	many	TRBD2	TRBJ2-1
TGCAGCGTTGAAGGGAGGGGGCACGCGAACACCGGGGAGCTGTTTTTT	CSVEGRGHANTGELFF	TRBV29-1	few	-	TRBJ2-2
TGTGCCATCGCGGACAGGGTCGGCGAGCAGTACTTC	CAIADRVGEQYF	TRBV10-3	-	TRBD1	TRBJ2-7
TGTGCCACCAGTGGGGACTACGCCAATGAGCAGTTCTTC	CATSGDYANEQFF	TRBV24-1	many	TRBD2	TRBJ2-1
TGTACCAGCAGAAGGACTAGCGGGGGCAATGAGCAGTTCTTC	CTSRRTSGGNEQFF	TRBV12-3/TRBV12-4	once	TRBD2	TRBJ2-1
TGTGCCAGCAGCAACCTATTTGAGGACCCGATACCCGAAGCTTTCTTT	CASSNLFEDPIPEAFF	TRBV7-8	few	-	TRBJ1-1
TGTGCCAGCAAGGAGGTTGATACGCAGTATTTT	CASKEVDTQYF	TRBV6-2/TRBV6-3	-	-	TRBJ2-3
TGCAGCGTTGAAGCGAGGGGATTGGGCTACGAGCAGTACTTC	CSVEARGLGYEQYF	TRBV29-1	many	-	TRBJ2-7
TGTGCCAGCAGTTACGGGGCCCACCAATACGAGCAGTACTTC	CASSYGAHQYEQYF	TRBV6-2/TRBV6-3	-	-	TRBJ2-7
TGTGCCAGCAGCTTAGGGGGGGGGCAGCCCCAGCATTTT	CASSLGGGQPQHF	TRBV7-2	many	-	TRBJ1-5
TGCGCCAGCAGCTTGGCCCTACTTGCAAACCAAGAGACCCAGTACTTC	CASSLALLANQETQYF	TRBV5-1	many	-	TRBJ2-5
TGTGCCAGCAGCTTGGACCCTTTCTTTGGGGCCAACGTCCTGACTTTC	CASSLDPFFGANVLTF	TRBV5-5	many	-	TRBJ2-6